These T cell receptor beta chains were read from a single sample in a study of cytomegalovirus exposure and HLA in healthy donors. Sequenced by immunoSEQ multiplex PCR; TCRdb stores in-frame clones only, minus some. The sample contains roughly 230,000 clones, about nine tenths of which appear only once. Material for sequencing was PBMCs. The receptors shown here come from a girl aged 2-10 years in good health and CMV-seronegative. CDR3s include the opening cysteine and the closing phenylalanine or tryptophan. The D gene is left open where the match is weak. Clone size, where shown, is once, few, many, or a class for clones that have expanded.

cdr3_nt	cdr3_aa	clone_size	j_call	d_call	v_call
TGTGCCATCAGTGGAGTCCGCTGGGGCGGGAGCTCCTACAATGAGCAGTTCTTC	CAISGVRWGGSSYNEQFF	.	TRBJ2-1	TRBD2	TRBV10-3
TGTGCCTGGAGTGTGTCTAGGGACAGGCGGGCCGAGCAGTACTTC	CAWSVSRDRRAEQYF	few	TRBJ2-7	TRBD1	TRBV30
TGTGCCAGCAGTTACGGACTAGGGTCCACAGATACGCAGTATTTT	CASSYGLGSTDTQYF	.	TRBJ2-3	TRBD2	TRBV2
TGTGCCAGGGGCCCGGGCCAGGGTGATTACGAGCAGTACTTC	CARGPGQGDYEQYF	.	TRBJ2-7	.	TRBV5-6
TGTGCCAGCAGTGGCTTACAGGGGAACACTGAAGCTTTCTTT	CASSGLQGNTEAFF	.	TRBJ1-1	.	TRBV27
TGTGCCAGCAGCTTGGGACAGACAACACTGTCTGAAGCTTTCTTT	CASSLGQTTLSEAFF	.	TRBJ1-1	.	TRBV5-4
TGTGCCAGCAGCCCTCTGTCTAGCGGATCCTCTGGGGCCAACGTCCTGACTTTC	CASSPLSSGSSGANVLTF	.	TRBJ2-6	TRBD2	TRBV9
TGCGCCAGCAGCTTGTCGACAGCTAACTATGGCTACACCTTC	CASSLSTANYGYTF	.	TRBJ1-2	.	TRBV5-1
TGTGCCAGCACCAGACTAGCGGGAGACGAGCAGTACTTC	CASTRLAGDEQYF	.	TRBJ2-7	TRBD2	TRBV6-5
TGTGCCAGCAGCGGAGCAGGGGATCAGCCCCAGCATTTT	CASSGAGDQPQHF	.	TRBJ1-5	.	TRBV7-6
TGTGCCAGCAGCTTTTTCAGGGGTCATCAGCCCCAGCATTTT	CASSFFRGHQPQHF	.	TRBJ1-5	.	TRBV7-3
TGTGCCAGCAGCTTAGTCGCGGGGGGTTCATCTAGCACAGATACGCAGTATTTT	CASSLVAGGSSSTDTQYF	.	TRBJ2-3	TRBD2	TRBV7-8
TGCGCCAGCAGCTTGGTATCCGGGTCTGGGGCCAACGTCCTGACTTTC	CASSLVSGSGANVLTF	.	TRBJ2-6	.	TRBV5-1
TGTGCCAGCAGCACAATCGGACAGAACACTGAAGCTTTCTTT	CASSTIGQNTEAFF	.	TRBJ1-1	.	TRBV9
TGTGCCAGCGGCCAGGGGAACACTGAAGCTTTCTTT	CASGQGNTEAFF	.	TRBJ1-1	.	TRBV9
TGCGCCAGCAGCCCACAACAGGGTGGGGGCTACGAGCAGTACTTC	CASSPQQGGGYEQYF	.	TRBJ2-7	.	TRBV5-1
TGTGCCAGCAGCTCCGGACAGGGGGCCGTCGGAAACACCATATATTTT	CASSSGQGAVGNTIYF	.	TRBJ1-3	TRBD1	TRBV5-4
TGTGCCAGCAGCTTTCCCGGACAGGCTTCAAATAATTCACCCCTCCACTTT	CASSFPGQASNNSPLHF	.	TRBJ1-6	TRBD1	TRBV5-8
TGCGCCAGCTCCCCAAGCGGGGGGGCTACCAATGAGCAGTTCTTC	CASSPSGGATNEQFF	.	TRBJ2-1	TRBD2	TRBV5-1
TGCGCCAGCAGCTTGGAAGGTACAGGGCAGGGCTACGAGCAGTACTTC	CASSLEGTGQGYEQYF	once	TRBJ2-7	.	TRBV5-1
TGTGCCAGCAGTCCTCTACAGGGAACCTACAATGAGCAGTTCTTC	CASSPLQGTYNEQFF	once	TRBJ2-1	.	TRBV6-5
TGTGCCACCAGCAGAGATCGTGGTAGCGGGCCTCGCGGTGAGCAGTTCTTC	CATSRDRGSGPRGEQFF	.	TRBJ2-1	TRBD2	TRBV15
TGTGCCAGCACCGGGTCGGGGAAGGGATCCCTTCGCATTCAGTACTTC	CASTGSGKGSLRIQYF	once	TRBJ2-4	.	TRBV11-2
TGTGCCAGCAGGGGCAGACAGGGGAATCAGCCCCAGCATTTT	CASRGRQGNQPQHF	.	TRBJ1-5	TRBD1	TRBV2
TGCGCCAGCAGTCCCCATTTAGATAGCTACACCTTC	CASSPHLDSYTF	.	TRBJ1-2	.	TRBV5-1
TGTGCCAGTAGTATTCAAATAGCAACTAATGAAAAACTGTTTTTT	CASSIQIATNEKLFF	.	TRBJ1-4	.	TRBV19
TGTGCCAGCAGTTACCGGACTAGCGGGAGGGACGAGCAGTACTTC	CASSYRTSGRDEQYF	.	TRBJ2-7	TRBD2	TRBV6-5
TGTGCCAGCGGCGTGGGACTAGCGGGCTACGAGCAGTACTTC	CASGVGLAGYEQYF	.	TRBJ2-7	TRBD2	TRBV9
TGTGCCAGCAGAATCGACGGGGATTCTGGAAACACCATATATTTT	CASRIDGDSGNTIYF	.	TRBJ1-3	.	TRBV6-5
TGTGCCAGCAGCCCCCGAACTAGCGGGTACAATGAGCAGTTCTTC	CASSPRTSGYNEQFF	.	TRBJ2-1	TRBD2	TRBV14
TGTGCCATCAGCGATTTAGCGGGAGGGCCATCAGATACGCAGTATTTT	CAISDLAGGPSDTQYF	.	TRBJ2-3	TRBD2	TRBV10-3